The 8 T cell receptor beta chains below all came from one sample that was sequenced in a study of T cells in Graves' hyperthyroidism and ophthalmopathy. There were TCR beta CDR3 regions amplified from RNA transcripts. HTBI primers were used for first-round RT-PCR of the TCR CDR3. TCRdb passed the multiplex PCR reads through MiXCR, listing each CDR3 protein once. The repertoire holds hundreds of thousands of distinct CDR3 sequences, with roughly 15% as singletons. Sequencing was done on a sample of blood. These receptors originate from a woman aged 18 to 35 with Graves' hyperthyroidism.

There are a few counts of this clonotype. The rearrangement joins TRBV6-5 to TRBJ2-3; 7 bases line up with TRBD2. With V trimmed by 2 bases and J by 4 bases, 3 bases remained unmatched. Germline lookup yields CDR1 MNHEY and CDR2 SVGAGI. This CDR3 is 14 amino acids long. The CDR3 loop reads CASSYRGGADTQYF. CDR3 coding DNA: TGTGCCAGCAGTTACAGGGGAGGGGCAGATACGCAGTATTTT.

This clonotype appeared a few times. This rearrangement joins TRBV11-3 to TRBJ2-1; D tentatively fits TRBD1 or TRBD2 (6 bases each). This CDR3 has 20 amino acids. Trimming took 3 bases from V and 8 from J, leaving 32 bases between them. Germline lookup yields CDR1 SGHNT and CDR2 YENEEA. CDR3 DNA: TGTGCCAGCAGCTTTACAATAGGGGGGCTCGCGGGGAGCGACCCCGATGAGCAGTTCTTC. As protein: CASSFTIGGLAGSDPDEQFF.

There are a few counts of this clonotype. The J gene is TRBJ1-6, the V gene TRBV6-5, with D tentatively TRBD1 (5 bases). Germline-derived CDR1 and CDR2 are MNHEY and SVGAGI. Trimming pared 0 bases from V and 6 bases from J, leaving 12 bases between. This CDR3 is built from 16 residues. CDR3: CASSYSTGGSNSPLHF. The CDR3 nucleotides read TGTGCCAGCAGTTACTCGACGGGGGGGAGTAATTCACCCCTCCACTTT.

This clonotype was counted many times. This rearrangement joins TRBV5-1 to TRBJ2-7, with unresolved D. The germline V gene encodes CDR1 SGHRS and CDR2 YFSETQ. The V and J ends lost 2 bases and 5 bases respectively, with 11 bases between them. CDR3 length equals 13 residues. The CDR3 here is CASSFRTHDEQYF. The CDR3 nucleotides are TGCGCCAGCAGCTTCCGAACGCACGACGAGCAGTACTTC.

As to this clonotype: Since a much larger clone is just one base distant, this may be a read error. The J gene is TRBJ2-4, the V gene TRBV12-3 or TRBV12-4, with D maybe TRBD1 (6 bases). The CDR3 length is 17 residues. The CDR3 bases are TGTGCCAGCAGTCACCCTCAGGGGATTAGAGCCAAAAACATTCATTACTTC. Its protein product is CASSHPQGIRAKNIHYF.

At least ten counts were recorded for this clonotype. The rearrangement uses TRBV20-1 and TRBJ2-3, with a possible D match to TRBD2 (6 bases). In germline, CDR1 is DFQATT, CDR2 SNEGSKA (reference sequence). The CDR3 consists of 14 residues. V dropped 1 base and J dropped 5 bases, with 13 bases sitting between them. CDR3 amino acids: CSARVGGFGDTQYF. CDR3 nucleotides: TGCAGTGCTAGAGTCGGGGGTTTTGGAGATACGCAGTATTTT.

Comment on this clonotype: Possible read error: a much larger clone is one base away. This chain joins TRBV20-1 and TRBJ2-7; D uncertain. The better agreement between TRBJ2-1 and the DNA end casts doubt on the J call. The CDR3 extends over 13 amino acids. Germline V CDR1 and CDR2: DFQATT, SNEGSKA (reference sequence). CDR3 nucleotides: TGCAGTGGACTGCCCGACGCACACTACGAGCAGTTCTTC. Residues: CSGLPDAHYEQFF.

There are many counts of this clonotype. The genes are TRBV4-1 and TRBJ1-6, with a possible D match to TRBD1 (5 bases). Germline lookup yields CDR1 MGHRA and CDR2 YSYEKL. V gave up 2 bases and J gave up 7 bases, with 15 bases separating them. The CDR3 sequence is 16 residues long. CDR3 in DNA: TGCGCCAGCAGCCAAAAGGGGAGCCACTCCAATTCACCCCTCCACTTT. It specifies CASSQKGSHSNSPLHF.